One sample yielded the 14 T cell receptor beta chains listed below, sequenced in a study of post-analysis software for immune sequencing data (dated by TCRdb to about 2015). General study outcomes and caveats: Patients showed significantly higher frequencies than controls for a handful of TRBV segments, among them TRBV5-6, TRBV5-1 and TRBV20-1.

These receptors' targets are unknown. To prepare the library, PCR was applied. Sequencing instrument: Illumina HiSeq 2500. To reduce PCR and sequencing biases, unique molecular identifiers were built into the TCR beta cDNA libraries. TCRdb trimmed public reads at Q25 via fastp, called clones via MiXCR and kept in-frame beta chains. Each CDR3 protein appears once, grouped with its most common genes and DNA. This sample gives under 200,000 distinct CDR3 sequences in total; 29% of them show up just once. The top ten constitute more than 3% of the sample. Sequencing was done on a sample of blood. These receptors were collected from a girl younger than 18 with multiple sclerosis.

Many counts were recorded for this clonotype. J is TRBJ2-7 and V is TRBV12-3 or TRBV12-4, with 8 bases aligning to TRBD2. V was pared by 5 bases and J by 4 bases, with 13 bases of the junction left unmatched. The CDR3 extends over 16 amino acids. The chain's CDR3 is CASSPPSGSGVYEQYF. DNA for the CDR3: TGTGCCAGCAGTCCCCCGAGCGGGAGCGGAGTATACGAGCAGTACTTC.

The chain employs TRBV11-1 and TRBJ2-1; 11 bases align to TRBD2. The trim removed 5 bases at V and 16 bases at J, leaving 19 bases unmatched. CDR1 and CDR2 (germline): SGHAT, FQDESV (reference sequence). This CDR3 region has 16 residues. The CDR3 nucleotides read TGTGCCAGCAGCCACGGGGGCACTAGCGGGAGTAAGGGTGCCTTCTTC. The encoded protein is CASSHGGTSGSKGAFF.

The rearrangement links TRBV28 to TRBJ1-6; D unclear. V lost 3 bases and J lost 13, with 10 bases in between. The CDR3 has 12 residues. Germline loops: CDR1 MDHEN, CDR2 SYDVKM. CDR3 nucleotides: TGTGCCAGCAGTTTTGCCGCCACGCCCCTCCACTTT. This sequence encodes CASSFAATPLHF. Drawing the rest from reference TRBV28 and TRBJ1-6, the complete variable domain is DVKVTQSSRYLVKRTGEKVFLECVQDMDHENMFWYRQDPGLGLRLIYFSYDVKMKEKGDIPEGYSVSREKKERFSLILESASTNQTSMYLCASSFAATPLHFGNGTRLTVT.

This clonotype was seen a handful of times. The chain links TRBV29-1 to TRBJ1-2; 7 nucleotides align to TRBD1. CDR3 size: 12 residues. V lost 3 bases, J lost 6 bases, and 4 bases stayed unmatched. Germline CDR1 SQVTM, CDR2 ANQGSEA. The CDR3 is CSVDIRGNGYTF. CDR3 sequence (DNA): TGCAGCGTTGATATCAGGGGGAATGGCTACACCTTC.

This clonotype was detected ten times or more. The rearrangement joins TRBV5-1 to TRBJ2-7, with D possibly matching TRBD2 (5 bases). V was cut by 2 bases and J by 7 bases, with 13 bases left in between. Per germline, CDR1 SGHRS and CDR2 YFSETQ. The CDR3 has 13 amino acids. This CDR3 is CASSFSASGEQYF. Written as DNA, the CDR3 is TGCGCCAGCAGCTTTTCGGCATCGGGGGAGCAGTACTTC.

The chain is built from TRBV19 and TRBJ2-7; 9 positions agree with TRBD1. CDR3 length: 13 amino acids. V shed 5 bases, J shed 12 bases, and the junction held 11 bases outside the gene matches. Per the germline V gene, CDR1 is LNHDA and CDR2 is SQIVND (reference sequence). DNA of the CDR3: TGTGCCAGTAGTCGACAGGGGGGGGAGACCCGGTACTTC. Translating gives CASSRQGGETRYF.

Points on this clonotype: This clone may be a read error of a much larger clone one base away. The V and J genes are TRBV15 and TRBJ2-7; D is unclear. This CDR3 spans 14 amino acids. Germline V CDR1 and CDR2: LNHNV, YYDKDF (reference sequence). V gave up 2 bases and J gave up 2 bases, with 10 bases separating them. The CDR3 sequence is CATSRPDAPYEQYV. The CDR3 DNA follows: TGTGCCACCAGCAGACCGGACGCGCCCTACGAGCAGTACGTC.

A remark on this clonotype: This may come from a read error, since a much larger clone is one base off. The rearrangement links TRBV29-1 to TRBJ2-4, with 12 bases fitting TRBD2. The CDR3 has 14 residues. Germline V gives CDR1 SQVTM, CDR2 ANQGSEA. The V gene end was trimmed by 1 base and the J gene end by 13 bases; junction bases not matched to a gene: 8. Here the CDR3 reads CSVEGLAGVYEQYF. CDR3 in DNA: TGCAGCGTTGAAGGACTAGCGGGAGTCTATGAGCAGTACTTC.

This clonotype was counted many times. This sequence joins TRBV21-1 and TRBJ2-5; the table's D gene call, TRBD1, was not cross checked with the DNA. TRBV21-1 is designated a pseudogene. The CDR3 is 15 amino acids. The CDR3 DNA is TGTGCCAGCAGCAAAGTACGCGACAGAGAAGAGACCCAGTACTTC. Amino acid sequence: CASSKVRDREETQYF.

Of note for this clonotype: A clone one base away is much larger, so this may be a read error. The chain couples TRBV15 to TRBJ2-5; no clear D gene. The V gene's germline CDR1 is LNHNV and CDR2 YYDKDF (reference sequence). This CDR3 contains 16 residues. The DNA for the CDR3 is TGTGCCACCAGCAGAGATTCCCCCTCACCTCAAGAGACCCGGTACTTC. Protein product: CATSRDSPSPQETRYF. Variable domain in full (rest from reference TRBV15 and TRBJ2-5): DAMVIQNPRYQVTQFGKPVTLSCSQTLNHNVMYWYQQKSSQAPKLLFHYYDKDFNNEADTPDNFQSRRPNTSFCFLDIRSPGLGDTAMYLCATSRDSPSPQETRYFGPGTRLLVL.

The chain uses TRBV6-1 and TRBJ1-1; no clear D. Per the germline V gene, CDR1 is MNHNS and CDR2 is SASEGT. The V and J ends lost 7 bases and 1 base respectively, with 7 bases between them. This CDR3 has 12 amino acids. CDR3 nucleotide sequence: TGTGCCAGCATCCAACAGAACACTGAAGCTTTCTTT. This encodes CASIQQNTEAFF.

For this clonotype: A clone one base away is much larger, so this may be a read error. The rearrangement joins TRBV5-1 to TRBJ1-2; no clear D gene. CDR3 length: 14 residues. CDR1 and CDR2 (germline): SGHRS, YFSETQ. In DNA, the CDR3 is TGCGCCCGCAGCTTGGGTTCGTCCAAGGATGGCTACACCTTC. Protein: CARSLGSSKDGYTF.

A note on this clonotype: A much larger clone is a single base away; this may be a read error. J is TRBJ1-1 and V is TRBV28; D is possibly TRBD1 (5 bases). This CDR3 spans 15 amino acids. Trimming removed 6 bases from V and 0 bases from J, with 14 bases in between. Germline assignment: CDR1 MDHEN and CDR2 SYDVKM. The CDR3, as DNA: TGTGCCAGCAGCTCACCCACAGGCATGAACACTGAAGCTTTCTTT. Protein: CASSSPTGMNTEAFF.

Remarks on this clonotype: A much larger clone differs by one base, so this may be a read error. The chain has TRBV5-6 and TRBJ2-1; 7 bases align to TRBD2. The ends lost 5 bases at V and 13 bases at J; junction bases unmatched: 18. This CDR3 has 15 amino acids. The germline gives CDR1 SGHDT, CDR2 YYEEEE. Written as DNA, the CDR3 is TGTGCCAGCAGAACGCGACTAGCCGGGCGCGAGACCCAGTTCTTC. Its translation: CASRTRLAGRETQFF.